This T cell receptor beta chain was recovered during a study of blood T cells in healthy people across ages. V lost 6 bases to trimming and J lost 4 bases; unmatched junction nucleotides: 5. The CDR3 is 15 residues long. A sample-barcoded 5' primer and a J-beta primer mix were used in a second PCR of roughly 6 to 11 cycles. Each cDNA was tagged by a template-switch adaptor containing 12 random nucleotides. TCRdb re-called the 5' RACE reads with MiXCR, one entry per CDR3 protein. The top ten hold 20% to 25% of the sample, which has 710,000 or so distinct CDR3 sequences, roughly 20% seen once. This clonotype was counted between two and nine times.

Sample: blood. The chain recombines TRBV12-3 or TRBV12-4 with TRBJ1-4; TRBD1 matches at 10 bases. This TCR derives from a man in his 70s in good health. The CDR3 region is CASSLGTGVNEKLFF. The DNA for the CDR3 is TGTGCCAGCAGCCTCGGGACAGGGGTTAATGAAAAACTGTTTTTT.